The 7 T cell receptor beta chains given below trace back to one sample, sequenced in a study of T-cell reconstitution after alpha-beta-depleted transplantation in children. Molecular barcoding with unique molecular identifiers was used for the TCRbeta library. TCRdb itself ran the PCR reads through MiXCR, one entry per CDR3 protein. Here the sample spans approximately 500,000 distinct CDR3 sequences, roughly a tenth being singletons. The sample was PBMCs, taken before TCRalphabeta/CD19-depleted stem cell transplant. These receptors were collected from a child aged 2 to 10 with inherited bone marrow failure, due to receive a stem cell transplant.

This clonotype showed up many times. The chain is built from TRBV4-3 and TRBJ2-1; TRBD2 might be the D (5 bases). Germline V gene sequence: CDR1 LGHNA, CDR2 YSLEER. Trimming took off 0 bases at V and 2 bases at J, with 8 bases between the two ends. This CDR3 contains 15 residues. The CDR3 sequence: CASSQERVTYNEQFF. The CDR3 DNA reads TGCGCCAGCAGCCAAGAGCGGGTAACCTACAATGAGCAGTTCTTC.

This clonotype was seen many times. The J gene is TRBJ2-7, the V gene TRBV20-1; 7 nucleotides match TRBD2. CDR1 is DFQATT, CDR2 SNEGSKA, per germline (reference sequence). The length of the CDR3 is 14 residues. Trimming at V came to 5 bases and at J to 3 bases, leaving 10 bases not matched to a gene. The CDR3 protein is CSALREAASYEQYF. For the CDR3, the DNA is TGCAGTGCTCTTCGGGAGGCCGCAAGCTACGAGCAGTACTTC.

This clonotype was counted at least ten times. The chain recombines TRBV24-1 with TRBJ1-5; D possibly corresponds to TRBD1 (5 bases). From germline, CDR1 is KGHDR and CDR2 SFDVKD. The CDR3 has 13 amino acids. Trimming shortened V by 9 bases and J by 2 bases, and 10 bases separated the two germline ends. CDR3 in amino acids: CATGRDGNQPQHF. The CDR3 DNA follows: TGTGCCACCGGCCGGGACGGCAATCAGCCCCAGCATTTT.

The rearrangement links TRBV28 to TRBJ1-5, with a weak D call TRBD1 (5 bases). Between the trimmed V and J ends, which lost 4 bases and 0 bases, there was a span of 7 bases. The CDR3 loop spans 14 amino acids. Germline lookup yields CDR1 MDHEN and CDR2 SYDVKM. As DNA, the CDR3 is TGTGCCAGCAGTTACAGGCATAGCAATCAGCCCCAGCATTTT. This sequence encodes CASSYRHSNQPQHF.

The chain recombines TRBV7-2 with TRBJ2-1; no reliable D call. Germline assignment: CDR1 SGHTA and CDR2 FQGNSA. This CDR3 region has 15 residues. V was pared by 0 bases and J by 4 bases, with 10 bases between. The CDR3 here is CASSLAVQRYNEQFF. The CDR3 DNA sequence: TGTGCCAGCAGCTTAGCGGTTCAGCGTTACAATGAGCAGTTCTTC.

Ten or more counts support this clonotype. The genes are TRBV29-1 and TRBJ1-1, with D perhaps matching TRBD1 (6 bases). There are 11 residues in the CDR3. Germline CDR1 SQVTM, CDR2 ANQGSEA. V lost 0 bases, J lost 10 bases, and 9 bases lay in between. This CDR3 is CSVEEGGGAFF. The CDR3 region has the DNA TGCAGCGTTGAAGAAGGAGGGGGAGCTTTCTTT. The full variable domain, with the rest looked up from reference TRBV29-1 and TRBJ1-1, is SAVISQKPSRDICQRGTSLTIQCQVDSQVTMMFWYRQQPGQSLTLIATANQGSEATYESGFVIDKFPISRPNLTFSTLTVSNMSPEDSSIYLCSVEEGGGAFFGQGTRLTVV.

In the case of this clonotype: This may arise from a read error, as a much more abundant clone is one base away. The V and J genes are TRBV29-1 and TRBJ2-1; 8 bases agree with TRBD2. Germline CDR1 reads SQVTM; CDR2 reads ANQGSEA. The CDR3 has 14 residues. After removal of 3 bases from V and 6 bases from J, the junction contained 7 bases not matched to a gene. The CDR3 sequence is CSVERGAQSNEQFF. The CDR3 nucleotides are TGCAGCGTTGAGCGGGGGGCGCAGAGCAATGAGCAGTTCTTC.